This T cell receptor (beta chain) was retrieved from a study of T-cell reconstitution after alpha-beta-depleted transplantation in children. The library targeted TCRbeta and was prepared with unique molecular identifiers. TCRdb reprocessed the PCR reads with MiXCR, giving one entry per CDR3 protein. This table holds about 830,000 distinct CDR3 sequences, 15% to 20% found once. This clonotype has more than one count but fewer than ten. The CDR3 has 18 residues. The germline V gene has CDR1 SGHRS and CDR2 YFSETQ. V was pared by 1 base and J by 0 bases, with 17 bases between. The J gene is TRBJ2-1, the V gene TRBV5-1; possible D gene TRBD2, 5 bases. This TCR was sampled from a male patient between 5 and 17 years old who had a stem cell transplant for acute lymphoblastic leukemia, so the T cells may come from the graft donor. The sample was PBMCs, mostly from graft donor cells, taken 360 days after TCRalphabeta/CD19-depleted stem cell transplant. CDR3 in DNA: TGCGCCAGCAGCTTGCCCCTCTTAGCTAGCAGCTCCTACAATGAGCAGTTCTTC. This codes for CASSLPLLASSSYNEQFF.